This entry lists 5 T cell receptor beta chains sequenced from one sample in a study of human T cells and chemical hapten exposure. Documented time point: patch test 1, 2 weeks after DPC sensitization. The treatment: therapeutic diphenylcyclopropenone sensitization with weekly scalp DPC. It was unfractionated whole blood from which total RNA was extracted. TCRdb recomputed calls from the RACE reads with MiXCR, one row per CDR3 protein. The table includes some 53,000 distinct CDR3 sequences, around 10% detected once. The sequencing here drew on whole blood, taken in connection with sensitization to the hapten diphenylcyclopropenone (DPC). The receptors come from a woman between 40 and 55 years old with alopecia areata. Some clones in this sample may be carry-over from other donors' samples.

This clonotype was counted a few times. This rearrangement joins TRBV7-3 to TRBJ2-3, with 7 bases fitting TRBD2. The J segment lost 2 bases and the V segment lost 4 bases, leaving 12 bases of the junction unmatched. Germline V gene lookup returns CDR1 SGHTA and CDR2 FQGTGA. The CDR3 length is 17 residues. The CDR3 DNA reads TGTGCCAGCAGCTCCCGGACTAGTCTGGCGTTCACAGATACGCAGTATTTT. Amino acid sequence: CASSSRTSLAFTDTQYF.

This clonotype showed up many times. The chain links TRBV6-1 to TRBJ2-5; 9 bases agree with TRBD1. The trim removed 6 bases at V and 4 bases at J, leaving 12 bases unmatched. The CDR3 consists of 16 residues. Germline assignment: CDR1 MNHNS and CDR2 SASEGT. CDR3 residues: CASRDKPGQGIETQYF. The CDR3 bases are TGTGCCAGCAGGGACAAACCGGGACAGGGTATAGAGACCCAGTACTTC.

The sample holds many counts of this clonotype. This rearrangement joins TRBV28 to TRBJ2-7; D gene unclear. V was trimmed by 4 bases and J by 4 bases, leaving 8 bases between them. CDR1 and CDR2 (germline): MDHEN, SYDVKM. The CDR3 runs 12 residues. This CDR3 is CASSSSRYEQYF. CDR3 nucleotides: TGTGCCAGCAGTTCCTCCCGTTACGAGCAGTACTTC. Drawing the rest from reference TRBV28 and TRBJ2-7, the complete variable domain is DVKVTQSSRYLVKRTGEKVFLECVQDMDHENMFWYRQDPGLGLRLIYFSYDVKMKEKGDIPEGYSVSREKKERFSLILESASTNQTSMYLCASSSSRYEQYFGPGTRLTVT.

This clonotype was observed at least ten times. The CDR3 here is CASRETGNTIYF. For the CDR3, the DNA is TGTGCCAGCAGAGAAACTGGAAACACCATATATTTT. The gene calls are TRBV2 and TRBJ1-3; D is undetermined. The CDR3 extends over 12 amino acids. The V gene's germline CDR1 is SNHLY and CDR2 FYNNEI. Deletions cut 6 bases from V and 2 bases from J, with 5 bases between.

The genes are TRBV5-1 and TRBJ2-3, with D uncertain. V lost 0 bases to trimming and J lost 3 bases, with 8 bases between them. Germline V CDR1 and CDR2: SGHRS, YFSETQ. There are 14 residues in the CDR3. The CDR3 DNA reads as TGCGCCAGCAGCTTGGGTCAGAGAACAGATACGCAGTATTTT. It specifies CASSLGQRTDTQYF. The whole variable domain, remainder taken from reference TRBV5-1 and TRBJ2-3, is KAGVTQTPRYLIKTRGQQVTLSCSPISGHRSVSWYQQTPGQGLQFLFEYFSETQRNKGNFPGRFSGRQFSNSRSEMNVSTLELGDSALYLCASSLGQRTDTQYFGPGTRLTVL.